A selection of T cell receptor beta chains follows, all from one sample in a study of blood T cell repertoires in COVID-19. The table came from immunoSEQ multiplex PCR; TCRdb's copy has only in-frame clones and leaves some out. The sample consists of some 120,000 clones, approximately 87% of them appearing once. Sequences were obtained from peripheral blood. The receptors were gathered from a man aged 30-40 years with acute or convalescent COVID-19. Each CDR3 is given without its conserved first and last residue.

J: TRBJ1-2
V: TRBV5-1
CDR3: ASSLTGTLEYGYT

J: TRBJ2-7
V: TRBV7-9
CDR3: ASSGDLQGEFYEQY

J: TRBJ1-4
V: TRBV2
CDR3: ASGSGGTNEKLF

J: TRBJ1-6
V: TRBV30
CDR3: AWNRLFHNSPLH

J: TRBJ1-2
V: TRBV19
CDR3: ASTPSTGGADYGYT

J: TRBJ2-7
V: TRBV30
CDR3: AWSRLSGEQY

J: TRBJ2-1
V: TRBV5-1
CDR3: ASSLEYGVNEQF

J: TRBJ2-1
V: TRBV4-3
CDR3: ASSREGREQF

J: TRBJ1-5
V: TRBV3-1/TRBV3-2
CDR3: ASSQGPAGQPQH

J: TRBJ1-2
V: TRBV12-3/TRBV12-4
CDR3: ASLPSGSYGYT

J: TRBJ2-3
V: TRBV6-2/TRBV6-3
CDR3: ASSYAGLRNTDTQY

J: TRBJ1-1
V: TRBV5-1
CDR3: ASSLSGGTEAF

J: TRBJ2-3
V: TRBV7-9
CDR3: ASSLARQGFRDTQY

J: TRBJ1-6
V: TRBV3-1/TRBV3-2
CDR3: ASSPPSGQGRLCYNSPLH

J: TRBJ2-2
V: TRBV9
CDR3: ASTLGLAIRPGELF

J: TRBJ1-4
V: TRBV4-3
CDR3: ASSPGGATNEKLF

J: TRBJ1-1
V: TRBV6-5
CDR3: ASSYGQGSTEAF

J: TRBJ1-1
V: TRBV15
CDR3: ATSRGPGTEAF

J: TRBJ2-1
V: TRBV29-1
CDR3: SALGGHEMSSYNEQF

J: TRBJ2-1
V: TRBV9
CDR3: ASSARTSGRLNEQF

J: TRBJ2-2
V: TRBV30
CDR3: AVTSGVNTGELF

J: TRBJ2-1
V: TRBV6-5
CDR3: ASSWTSGEYNEQF

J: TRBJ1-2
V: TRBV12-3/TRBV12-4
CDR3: ASSLTENYGYT

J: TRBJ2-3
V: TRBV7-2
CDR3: ASSDLAGITTDTQY

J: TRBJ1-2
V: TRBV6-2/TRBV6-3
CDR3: ASSYLGAGGYT

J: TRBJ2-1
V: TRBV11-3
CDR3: ASSLGLAGYNEQF

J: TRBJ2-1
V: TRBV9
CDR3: ASSAPGTVSYNEQF

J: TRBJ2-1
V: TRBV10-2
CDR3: ASGPHSGTGEGNEQF

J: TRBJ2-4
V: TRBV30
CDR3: AWTGGKNIQY

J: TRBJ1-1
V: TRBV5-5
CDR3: ASSLAGGAEAF

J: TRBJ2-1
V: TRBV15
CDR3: ATSRVLGGRRYNEQF

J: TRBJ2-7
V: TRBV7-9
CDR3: ASSFNEGEQY

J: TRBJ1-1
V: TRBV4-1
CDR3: ASSQRTGEAF

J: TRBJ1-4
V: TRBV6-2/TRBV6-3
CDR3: ASSYIGIGNEKLF

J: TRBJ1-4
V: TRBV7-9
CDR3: ASSPGTGATNEKLF

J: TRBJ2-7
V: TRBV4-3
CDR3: ASSQDPAGGIDEQY

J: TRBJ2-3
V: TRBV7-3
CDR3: ASSLTGQGGTDTQY

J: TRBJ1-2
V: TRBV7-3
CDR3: ASSPTGDYGYT

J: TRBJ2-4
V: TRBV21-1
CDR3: ASSTSFGGCEAKNIQY

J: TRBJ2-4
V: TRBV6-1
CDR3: ASSEVGHSDKNIQY

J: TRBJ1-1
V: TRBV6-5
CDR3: ASSYPGRTEAF

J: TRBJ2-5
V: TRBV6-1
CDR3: ASSEGQQETQY

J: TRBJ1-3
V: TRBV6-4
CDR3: ASSDAGGNGNTIY

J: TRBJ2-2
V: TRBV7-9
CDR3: ASSLVIVTGELF

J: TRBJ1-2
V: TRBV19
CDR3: ASRTGKGNYGYT

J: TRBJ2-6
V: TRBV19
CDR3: ASSPGGPGANVLT

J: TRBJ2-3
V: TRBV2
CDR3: ASSDKRFTDTQY

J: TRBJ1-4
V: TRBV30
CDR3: AWQGGEKLF

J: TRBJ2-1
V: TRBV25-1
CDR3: ASRRGGAIYNEQF

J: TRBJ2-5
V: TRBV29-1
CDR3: SGRNLAQETQY

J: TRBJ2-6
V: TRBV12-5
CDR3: ASGLAGANVLT

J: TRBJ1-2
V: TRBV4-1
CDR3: ASSQGADSSGYT

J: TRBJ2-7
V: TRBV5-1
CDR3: ASSTDYEQY

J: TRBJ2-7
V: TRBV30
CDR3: AWSVTTWRGTSYEQY

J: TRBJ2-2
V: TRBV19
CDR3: ASKGTSHGELF

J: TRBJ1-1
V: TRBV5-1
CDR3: ASSSPGAEAF

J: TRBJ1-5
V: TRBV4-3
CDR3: ASSQENLSNQPQH

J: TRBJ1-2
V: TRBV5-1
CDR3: ASSPDRTGYGYT